Listed here is a single T cell receptor beta chain. Its matching antigen is unknown. The data were produced by immunoSEQ multiplex PCR, yet TCRdb's version contains in-frame clones alone and is incomplete. The sample has 45,000 to 60,000 clones, approximately 94% seen once. CDR3 size: 13 residues. V was clipped by 4 bases and J by 7 bases; unmatched bases: 5. Germline V gene lookup returns CDR1 WSHSY and CDR2 SAAADI. The data belong to a study of T cell therapy after organ transplantation. Study at large: T cells were expanded two to three weeks with 30 CMV class I/II epitopes.

Study conclusions and caveats: Post-therapy reconstitution appeared to include transferred and endogenous clonotypes. Poor CD8+ T cell yield may explain few expansions in nonresponders.

This material consisted of CD8+ T cells from blood, taken before autologous CMV-specific T cell therapy. The receptor's source is a human patient who had received a solid organ transplant and had CMV disease. The J gene is TRBJ2-7, the V gene TRBV10-2, with 9 positions matching TRBD2. CDR3 sequence: CASSVGLAGEQYF. CDR3 nucleotide sequence: TGCGCCAGCAGTGTAGGGCTAGCGGGAGAGCAGTACTTC.